This T cell receptor beta chain was obtained from a study of blood T cells in healthy people across ages. Study at large: About one barcoded TCR beta cDNA was captured per two T cells.

Samples had at least 6 million PBMCs isolated from them. The CDR3 sequence is 15 residues long. V was pared by 3 bases and J by 5 bases, with 6 bases of the junction left unmatched. CDR1 and CDR2 from the germline V gene are LGHNA and YSLEER. The authors ran a second PCR of about 7 to 12 cycles using a sample-barcoded 5' primer and a J-beta primer mix. A minimum of 2.5 million CDR3-containing paired-end reads was obtained for each sample. TCRdb reprocessed the 5' RACE reads via MiXCR and lists one record per CDR3 protein. The sample records about 1.8 million distinct CDR3 sequences, 40% to 55% being singletons.

The origin of this receptor is a woman in her thirties or forties in good health. Sequences were obtained from blood. The chain is built from TRBV4-3 and TRBJ2-1, with 8 positions matching TRBD2. The CDR3, as DNA: TGCGCCAGCAGCCAGTACGGGGGGGGACACAATGAGCAGTTCTTC. It yields the protein CASSQYGGGHNEQFF.